This T cell receptor (beta chain) was captured in a study of T-cell reconstitution after alpha-beta-depleted transplantation in children. Study findings and constraints: A year post-transplant, T-cell counts and diversity derived mostly from newly produced T cells.

Using unique molecular identifiers, the investigators prepared the TCRbeta library. From the PCR reads, TCRdb called clonotypes with MiXCR, one entry per CDR3 protein. Of about 980,000 distinct CDR3 sequences listed, 25% to 30% are singletons. A remark on this clonotype: Its specificity is not known.

The CDR3 sequence is 20 residues long. V gave up 1 base and J gave up 4 bases; unmatched junction bases: 19. CDR1 and CDR2 from the germline V gene are KGHSH and LQKENI. The TCR originated in a boy under three years old who had a stem cell transplant for SCID, so the T cells may come from the graft donor. The chain joins TRBV18 to TRBJ1-2; TRBD1 matches at 9 bases. Specimen: PBMCs, mostly from graft donor cells, collected 360 days after TCRalphabeta/CD19-depleted stem cell transplant. The CDR3 spells CASSPLPSSSIQGALYGYTF. The CDR3 DNA sequence: TGTGCCAGCTCACCACTTCCGAGCTCCTCAATACAGGGGGCCCTCTATGGCTACACCTTC. Supplemented by reference TRBV18 and TRBJ1-2, the full variable domain reads NAGVMQNPRHLVRRRGQEARLRCSPMKGHSHVYWYRQLPEEGLKFMVYLQKENIIDESGMPKERFSAEFPKEGPSILRIQQVVRGDSAAYFCASSPLPSSSIQGALYGYTFGSGTRLTVV.